Listed below are T cell receptor beta chains from one sample, sequenced in a study of blood T cells in healthy people across ages. TCRdb passed the 5' RACE reads through MiXCR, listing each CDR3 protein once. The table shows about 1.4 million distinct CDR3 sequences, with approximately 63% occurring only once. The source material was blood. These receptors were taken from a man aged 18 to 35 in good health. Each CDR3 is given with its conserved first and last residue. Each record gives: clone size, V gene, D gene, J gene, CDR3 length, CDR3 DNA, CDR3 protein. A D gene is named only where the DNA matches it firmly. Size is omitted from some rows. Given values are once, few, many or a class for expanded clones.

abundance: NA; v_gene: TRBV4-1; d_gene: TRBD1; j_gene: TRBJ1-5; len: 14; CDR3nt: TGCGCCAGCAGCCAAGAAGGGGGCCATCAGCCCCAGCATTTT; CDR3aa: CASSQEGGHQPQHF
abundance: NA; v_gene: TRBV6-4; d_gene: TRBD2; j_gene: TRBJ2-1; len: 19; CDR3nt: TGTGCCAGCAGTGACTCGGCTAGCGGGATGTTAGATATTCACAATGAGCAGTTCTTC; CDR3aa: CASSDSASGMLDIHNEQFF
abundance: NA; v_gene: TRBV6-1; d_gene: TRBD2; j_gene: TRBJ2-7; len: 15; CDR3nt: TGTGCCAGCAGTGAAGCGGGGACTAACGTCTACGAGCAGTACTTC; CDR3aa: CASSEAGTNVYEQYF
abundance: NA; v_gene: TRBV6-2/TRBV6-3; d_gene: NA; j_gene: TRBJ2-3; len: 14; CDR3nt: TGTGCCAGCACCGACCCTGGTTGGACAGATACGCAGTATTTT; CDR3aa: CASTDPGWTDTQYF
abundance: NA; v_gene: TRBV28; d_gene: NA; j_gene: TRBJ1-1; len: 12; CDR3nt: TGTGCCACGGTCCCCCGGACCACTGAAGCTTTCTTT; CDR3aa: CATVPRTTEAFF
abundance: few; v_gene: TRBV4-1; d_gene: NA; j_gene: TRBJ2-3; len: 17; CDR3nt: TGCGCCAGCAGCCAAGAGTACAGCGTGGGGAGCACAGATACGCAGTATTTT; CDR3aa: CASSQEYSVGSTDTQYF
abundance: NA; v_gene: TRBV3-1; d_gene: TRBD2; j_gene: TRBJ2-3; len: 13; CDR3nt: TGTGCCAGCCTAGGCGGGAGCGCAGATACGCAGTATTTT; CDR3aa: CASLGGSADTQYF
abundance: NA; v_gene: TRBV5-1; d_gene: NA; j_gene: TRBJ2-1; len: 14; CDR3nt: TGCGCCAGCAGCTTGCTACAATACCCGATTGAGCAGTTCTTC; CDR3aa: CASSLLQYPIEQFF
abundance: few; v_gene: TRBV20-1; d_gene: NA; j_gene: TRBJ2-7; len: 15; CDR3nt: TGCAGTGCTAGAGGTCCCCTAGGACAGCTCTACGAGCAGTACTTC; CDR3aa: CSARGPLGQLYEQYF
abundance: NA; v_gene: TRBV27; d_gene: NA; j_gene: TRBJ1-5; len: 13; CDR3nt: TGTGCCATCGCTCCAGGGCTTGGTCAGCCCCAGCATTTT; CDR3aa: CAIAPGLGQPQHF
abundance: NA; v_gene: TRBV11-1; d_gene: NA; j_gene: TRBJ2-6; len: 18; CDR3nt: TGTGCCAGCAGCTTAGTTCCTCTAGTAACCTCTGGGGCCAACGTCCTGACTTTC; CDR3aa: CASSLVPLVTSGANVLTF
abundance: NA; v_gene: TRBV2; d_gene: NA; j_gene: TRBJ2-2; len: 13; CDR3nt: TGTGCCAGCAGACTAGCAGGCACCGGGGAGCTGTTTTTT; CDR3aa: CASRLAGTGELFF
abundance: NA; v_gene: TRBV6-6; d_gene: TRBD1; j_gene: TRBJ1-2; len: 14; CDR3nt: TGTGCCAGCACCAACGGACAGGGTACCTATGGCTACACCTTC; CDR3aa: CASTNGQGTYGYTF
abundance: many; v_gene: TRBV29-1; d_gene: TRBD1; j_gene: TRBJ1-4; len: 12; CDR3nt: TGCAGCGCGGGGACAGCCAATGAAAAACTGTTTTTT; CDR3aa: CSAGTANEKLFF
abundance: few; v_gene: TRBV7-6; d_gene: NA; j_gene: TRBJ2-7; len: 16; CDR3nt: TGTGCCAGCAGCAGATACGGAGGGGGTCGCCACTACGAGCAGTACTTC; CDR3aa: CASSRYGGGRHYEQYF